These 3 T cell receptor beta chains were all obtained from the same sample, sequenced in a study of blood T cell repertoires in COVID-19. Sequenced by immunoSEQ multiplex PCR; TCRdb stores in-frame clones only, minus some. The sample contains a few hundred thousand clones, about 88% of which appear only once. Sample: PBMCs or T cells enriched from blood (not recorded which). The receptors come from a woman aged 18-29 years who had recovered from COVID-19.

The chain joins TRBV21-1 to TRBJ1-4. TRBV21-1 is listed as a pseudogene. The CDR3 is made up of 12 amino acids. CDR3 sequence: CASIIANEKLFF. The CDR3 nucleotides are TGTGCCAGCATTATAGCTAATGAAAAACTGTTTTTT.

The DNA for the CDR3 is TGTGCCAGCAGTTTATCGGGGGCAGCTAATCAGCCCCAGCATTTT. Encoded protein: CASSLSGAANQPQHF. J is TRBJ1-5 and V is TRBV27, with D possibly being TRBD1 (6 bases). Trimming shortened V by 0 bases and J by 4 bases, and 10 bases separated the two germline ends. CDR1 is MNHEY, CDR2 SMNVEV, per germline (reference sequence). The CDR3 contains 15 residues.

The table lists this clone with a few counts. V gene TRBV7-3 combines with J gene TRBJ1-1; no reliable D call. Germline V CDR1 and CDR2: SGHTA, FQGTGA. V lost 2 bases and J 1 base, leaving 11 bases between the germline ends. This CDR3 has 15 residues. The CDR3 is CASSLDIRGNTEAFF. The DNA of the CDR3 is TGTGCCAGCAGCTTAGATATTCGAGGGAACACTGAAGCTTTCTTT.